What follows are 17 T cell receptor beta chains derived from one specimen sequenced in a study of cytomegalovirus exposure and HLA in healthy donors. PCR employed 60 Vbeta and 13 Jbeta primers. Clones were sequenced by immunoSEQ multiplex PCR, and TCRdb holds only the in-frame ones, with some missing. The sample holds approximately 140,000 clones, over 80% seen once. The sequenced sample was PBMCs. The receptor source for this set is a boy under 18 in good health and CMV-seronegative.

V and J are TRBV2 and TRBJ2-7; 12 positions match TRBD2. CDR1 and CDR2 (germline): SNHLY, FYNNEI. V shed 3 bases, J shed 6 bases, and the junction held 6 bases outside the gene matches. This CDR3 comprises 15 residues. The CDR3 is CASSEGTSGPREQYF. Written as DNA, the CDR3 is TGTGCCAGCAGTGAGGGGACTAGCGGGCCACGCGAGCAGTACTTC.

This chain uses TRBV19 with TRBJ2-7, with 11 bases that match TRBD2. Germline V lookup: CDR1 LNHDA, CDR2 SQIVND (reference sequence). The V gene end was trimmed by 5 bases and the J gene end by 2 bases; junction bases not matched to a gene: 8. The CDR3 is 16 amino acids. DNA of the CDR3: TGTGCCAGTAGTGACATTCTAGCGGGAGGAGCCTACGAGCAGTACTTC. It specifies CASSDILAGGAYEQYF.

The rearrangement joins TRBV6-6 to TRBJ1-2, with 10 bases aligning to TRBD1. The CDR3 length is 13 residues. The germline gives CDR1 MNHNY, CDR2 SVGAGI (reference sequence). Losses at the gene ends were 11 bases for V and 1 base for J; bases not matched to a gene: 4. The CDR3 sequence: CAGGQGLNYGYTF. The CDR3 bases are TGTGCCGGGGGACAGGGGCTTAACTATGGCTACACCTTC.

V is TRBV30 and J is TRBJ2-3, with 9 bases that match TRBD2. The germline V gene has CDR1 GTSNPN and CDR2 SVGIG (reference sequence). This CDR3 has 13 residues. Trimming took 8 bases from V and 5 from J; bases not matched to a gene: 8. CDR3 loop: CAGASGTGDTQYF. The CDR3 DNA follows: TGTGCCGGGGCTAGCGGGACCGGAGATACGCAGTATTTT.

V gene TRBV2 combines with J gene TRBJ2-5; TRBD2 agrees at 10 bases. This CDR3 contains 15 residues. Germline loops: CDR1 SNHLY, CDR2 FYNNEI. J gave up 2 bases and V 8 bases, and 8 bases lay outside the gene matches. The CDR3 nucleotides are TGTGCCAGCTCCCCGGGGACTAGCGTACAAGAGACCCAGTACTTC. Amino acid sequence: CASSPGTSVQETQYF.

The V gene is TRBV6-1, the J gene TRBJ2-7; possibly TRBD2 for D (5 bases). The CDR3 loop spans 12 amino acids. Germline CDR1 reads MNHNS; CDR2 reads SASEGT. Deletions cut 8 bases from V and 5 bases from J, with 13 bases between. Here the CDR3 DNA reads TGTGCCAGCTGCCTTTCGCGGGACGAGCAGTACTTC. This encodes CASCLSRDEQYF.

This rearrangement joins TRBV25-1 to TRBJ2-7, with 8 positions matching TRBD2. The CDR3 totals 16 residues. Germline CDR1 reads MGHDK; CDR2 reads SYGVNS. J gave up 4 bases and V 0 bases, and 8 bases lay outside the gene matches. The CDR3 here is CASSEYMGGRQYEQYF. In DNA form, the CDR3 reads TGTGCCAGCAGTGAATACATGGGCGGGAGGCAGTACGAGCAGTACTTC.

The chain employs TRBV19 and TRBJ1-5; a weak D match, TRBD1 (5 bases). Germline assignment: CDR1 LNHDA and CDR2 SQIVND (reference sequence). This CDR3 is 15 amino acids long. V was shortened by 2 bases and J by 3 bases, with 11 bases between the two germline ends. The CDR3 bases are TGTGCCAGTAGTATAATAACAGGAAACAATCAGCCCCAGCATTTT. Protein sequence: CASSIITGNNQPQHF.

V gene TRBV7-3 combines with J gene TRBJ2-3; 10 bases fit TRBD2. The germline CDR1 and CDR2 sequences are SGHTA and FQGTGA. There are 16 residues in the CDR3. The V segment lost 1 base and the J segment 5 bases; nucleotides outside the gene matches: 6. In nucleotides, the CDR3 is TGTGCCAGCAGCTTAATCAGCGGGAGGGCCGGAGATACGCAGTATTTT. Its protein product is CASSLISGRAGDTQYF.

J is TRBJ2-5 and V is TRBV5-1; D gene ambiguous. V was pared by 1 base and J by 2 bases, with 6 bases between. Germline CDR1 and CDR2: SGHRS and YFSETQ. The CDR3 sequence is 13 residues long. The CDR3 region is CASSLSGQETQYF. In DNA, the CDR3 is TGCGCCAGCAGCTTGTCGGGTCAAGAGACCCAGTACTTC.

The rearrangement links TRBV7-9 to TRBJ2-1, with a tentative D call TRBD2 (6 bases). Germline V lookup: CDR1 SEHNR, CDR2 FQNEAQ (reference sequence). V shed 0 bases and J shed 3 bases, with 9 bases lying between them. There are 15 residues in the CDR3. CDR3 in amino acids: CASSLAPSVYNEQFF. The CDR3 nucleotides read TGTGCCAGCAGCTTAGCACCTAGCGTCTACAATGAGCAGTTCTTC.

The CDR3 nucleotides are TGTGCCAGCAGCAAGGGGACTAGCGGGTACGAGCAGTACTTC. This translates into CASSKGTSGYEQYF. J is TRBJ2-7 and V is TRBV7-8; 12 bases are a match to TRBD2. Per the germline V gene, CDR1 is SGHVS and CDR2 is FQNEAQ. After removal of 5 bases from V and 4 bases from J, the junction contained 3 bases not matched to a gene. CDR3 length: 14 residues.

The rearrangement links TRBV30 to TRBJ1-1, with 7 bases matching TRBD1. CDR3 length: 11 amino acids. The V segment lost 4 bases and the J segment 4 bases; nucleotides outside the gene matches: 0. The germline V gene encodes CDR1 GTSNPN and CDR2 SVGIG (reference sequence). The CDR3 DNA reads as TGTGCCTGGAACAGGGGCACTGAAGCTTTCTTT. It specifies CAWNRGTEAFF.

V gene TRBV30 combines with J gene TRBJ1-3; 7 nucleotides line up with TRBD1. With V trimmed by 0 bases and J by 3 bases, 5 bases remained unmatched. Germline CDR1 GTSNPN, CDR2 SVGIG (reference sequence). The CDR3 covers 15 residues. For the CDR3, the DNA is TGTGCCTGGAGTGTACTAGGGGGCTTTGGAAACACCATATATTTT. Its translation: CAWSVLGGFGNTIYF.

This chain links TRBV10-3 with TRBJ2-1, with 14 bases aligning to TRBD2. V was pared by 9 bases and J by 7 bases, with 11 bases of the junction left unmatched. The CDR3 consists of 16 residues. CDR1 is ENHRY and CDR2 is SYGVKD in the germline V gene. The CDR3 bases are TGTGCCATGAGCCCACTCGGGACTAGCGGGAGTAATGAGCAGTTCTTC. Its translation: CAMSPLGTSGSNEQFF.

V and J are TRBV11-3 and TRBJ2-7, with TRBD2 matching 11 bases. Looked up from germline, CDR1 is SGHNT and CDR2 is YENEEA. CDR3 length: 17 amino acids. Germline trimming cut 4 bases from V and 2 bases from J; bases unmatched to any gene: 10. Here the CDR3 reads CASSSGVTSGITYEQYF. The CDR3 DNA sequence: TGTGCCAGCAGCTCAGGAGTGACTAGCGGGATAACCTACGAGCAGTACTTC.

This chain links TRBV2 with TRBJ1-4, with D perhaps matching TRBD1 (6 bases). CDR1 is SNHLY and CDR2 is FYNNEI in the germline V gene. CDR3 length equals 14 residues. The V and J ends lost 7 bases and 7 bases respectively, with 16 bases between them. The CDR3 DNA reads TGTGCCAGCACGGAACAGGGAGTAGGTGAAAAACTGTTTTTT. Translating gives CASTEQGVGEKLFF.